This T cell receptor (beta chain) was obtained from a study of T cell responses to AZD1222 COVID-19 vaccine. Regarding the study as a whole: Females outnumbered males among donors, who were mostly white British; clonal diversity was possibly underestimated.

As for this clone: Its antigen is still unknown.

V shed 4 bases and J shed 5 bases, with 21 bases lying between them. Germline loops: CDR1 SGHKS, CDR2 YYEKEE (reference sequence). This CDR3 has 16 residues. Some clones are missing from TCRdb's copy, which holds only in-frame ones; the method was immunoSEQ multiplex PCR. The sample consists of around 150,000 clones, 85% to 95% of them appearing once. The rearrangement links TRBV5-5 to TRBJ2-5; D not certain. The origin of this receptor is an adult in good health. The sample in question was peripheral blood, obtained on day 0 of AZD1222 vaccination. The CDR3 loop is CASSPVGQSRTETQYF. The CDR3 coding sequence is TGTGCCAGCAGCCCCGTCGGGCAGAGTAGGACGGAGACCCAGTACTTC. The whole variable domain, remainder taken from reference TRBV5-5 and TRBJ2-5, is DAGVTQSPTHLIKTRGQQVTLRCSPISGHKSVSWYQQVLGQGPQFIFQYYEKEERGRGNFPDRFSARQFPNYSSELNVNALLLGDSALYLCASSPVGQSRTETQYFGPGTRLLVL.